Listed below are T cell receptor beta chains from one sample, sequenced in a study of shared T cell receptors in the human thymus. Data came from immunoSEQ multiplex PCR; TCRdb stores just in-frame clones and leaves some out. Among approximately 400,000 clones listed, more than 85% were seen once. Sequenced material: thymocytes. Receptor source: a human donor. Each CDR3 is given with its conserved first and last residue. The D gene is left open where the match is weak. Size tells how often a clone was seen (once, few, many) or the class of an expanded clone, and some rows leave it out.

CDR3nt: TGTGCCAGCACCGCAGGGACCTACGAGCAGTACTTC
CDR3aa: CASTAGTYEQYF
d_gene: .
abundance: .
v_gene: TRBV6-5
j_gene: TRBJ2-7

CDR3nt: TGTGCCAGCCGACTGCAGGGGACTTATCCAACGCACTTACCCTACGAGCAGTACTTC
CDR3aa: CASRLQGTYPTHLPYEQYF
d_gene: .
abundance: .
v_gene: TRBV28
j_gene: TRBJ2-7

CDR3nt: TGTGCCAGCAGTTTAGACGCATACAACCCCTACAATGAGCAGTTCTTC
CDR3aa: CASSLDAYNPYNEQFF
d_gene: .
abundance: .
v_gene: TRBV28
j_gene: TRBJ2-1

CDR3nt: TGTGCCAGCAGCCAGAGGGCGTATTCCACCGGGGAGCTGTTTTTT
CDR3aa: CASSQRAYSTGELFF
d_gene: .
abundance: .
v_gene: TRBV5-4
j_gene: TRBJ2-2

CDR3nt: TGTGCCAGCAGTGAAAGGGGGAGGGGGTACACCGGGGAGCTGTTTTTT
CDR3aa: CASSERGRGYTGELFF
d_gene: .
abundance: once
v_gene: TRBV6-1
j_gene: TRBJ2-2

CDR3nt: TGTGCCAGCAGCGCCACAGGGATCGGGGGGTCCTACGAGCAGTACTTC
CDR3aa: CASSATGIGGSYEQYF
d_gene: .
abundance: .
v_gene: TRBV9
j_gene: TRBJ2-7

CDR3nt: TGTGCCAGCAGCTTATTTTCTAGGGCTAGCGGATTATACGAGCAGTACTTC
CDR3aa: CASSLFSRASGLYEQYF
d_gene: TRBD2
abundance: .
v_gene: TRBV5-4
j_gene: TRBJ2-7

CDR3nt: TGCGCCAGCAGCCCAGGCGGGGAGCAGTACTTC
CDR3aa: CASSPGGEQYF
d_gene: .
abundance: .
v_gene: TRBV4-1
j_gene: TRBJ2-7

CDR3nt: TGTGCCAGTAGTATAGTGGGGTACTCCTACAATGAGCAGTTCTTC
CDR3aa: CASSIVGYSYNEQFF
d_gene: .
abundance: .
v_gene: TRBV19
j_gene: TRBJ2-1

CDR3nt: TGTGCCACCGCGCGGGAGGGCCTAGGAGATACGCAGTATTTT
CDR3aa: CATAREGLGDTQYF
d_gene: TRBD2
abundance: .
v_gene: TRBV7-8
j_gene: TRBJ2-3

CDR3nt: TGTGCCAGCAGCTTTGGAGGGGGGTCAAAAGGCTCCTACGAGCAGTACTTC
CDR3aa: CASSFGGGSKGSYEQYF
d_gene: .
abundance: .
v_gene: TRBV7-9
j_gene: TRBJ2-7

CDR3nt: TGTGCCAGCAGCCAGGGACAGGGGAGGTGCTATGGCTACACCTTC
CDR3aa: CASSQGQGRCYGYTF
d_gene: TRBD1
abundance: .
v_gene: TRBV4-2
j_gene: TRBJ1-2

CDR3nt: TGTGCCAGCAGTTTACCCGGCTATGGCTACACCTTC
CDR3aa: CASSLPGYGYTF
d_gene: .
abundance: .
v_gene: TRBV28
j_gene: TRBJ1-2

CDR3nt: TGCAGCGTTGAAGAGTTCCTAGCGGGAGTAACCCAGTACTTC
CDR3aa: CSVEEFLAGVTQYF
d_gene: TRBD2
abundance: .
v_gene: TRBV29-1
j_gene: TRBJ2-5

CDR3nt: TGTGCCAGAAGCTTGAGTGGGTTCGGCACAGATACGCAGTATTTT
CDR3aa: CARSLSGFGTDTQYF
d_gene: .
abundance: .
v_gene: TRBV5-3
j_gene: TRBJ2-3

CDR3nt: TGTGCCAGCAGTTTTGTCACCCACGGGTATGGCTACACCTTC
CDR3aa: CASSFVTHGYGYTF
d_gene: .
abundance: .
v_gene: TRBV28
j_gene: TRBJ1-2

CDR3nt: TGTGCCAGCAGGCAGGGACTACTCAACCCACCACTTAGCACAGATACGCAGTATTTT
CDR3aa: CASRQGLLNPPLSTDTQYF
d_gene: TRBD2
abundance: .
v_gene: TRBV27
j_gene: TRBJ2-3

CDR3nt: TGTGCCAGCAGCTTAATGTTTCCCCAACAATTCTACGAGCAGTACTTC
CDR3aa: CASSLMFPQQFYEQYF
d_gene: .
abundance: .
v_gene: TRBV7-3
j_gene: TRBJ2-7

CDR3nt: TGTGCCAGCAGTCCGACAGGGGCGGGTAACTATGGCTACACCTTC
CDR3aa: CASSPTGAGNYGYTF
d_gene: TRBD1
abundance: .
v_gene: TRBV28
j_gene: TRBJ1-2

CDR3nt: TGTGCTAGTGGTTTGGGAAGGCACCGGGACACCACCACAGATACGCAGTATTTT
CDR3aa: CASGLGRHRDTTTDTQYF
d_gene: .
abundance: .
v_gene: TRBV12-5
j_gene: TRBJ2-3

CDR3nt: TGTGCCTGGAGTGTACAGGAGGGGGCAGGTGGGGCCAACGTCCTGACTTTC
CDR3aa: CAWSVQEGAGGANVLTF
d_gene: .
abundance: .
v_gene: TRBV30
j_gene: TRBJ2-6

CDR3nt: TGTGCCAGCAGCCGACCTTTTGAACTAGCCTATGGCTACACCTTC
CDR3aa: CASSRPFELAYGYTF
d_gene: .
abundance: .
v_gene: TRBV28
j_gene: TRBJ1-2

CDR3nt: TGTGCCAGCAGACCCCGACGGGGGTCCTACGAGCAGTACTTC
CDR3aa: CASRPRRGSYEQYF
d_gene: .
abundance: .
v_gene: TRBV6-5
j_gene: TRBJ2-7

CDR3nt: TGTGCCAGCAGCCAAGATCTTGGGGGGGAGACCCAGTACTTC
CDR3aa: CASSQDLGGETQYF
d_gene: .
abundance: .
v_gene: TRBV14
j_gene: TRBJ2-5

CDR3nt: TGTGCCATCAGTGAGTCTAAGGGCCACCAAGAGACCCAGTACTTC
CDR3aa: CAISESKGHQETQYF
d_gene: .
abundance: .
v_gene: TRBV10-3
j_gene: TRBJ2-5

CDR3nt: TGTGCCATCAGTGAGGGCAGGGGGCTACCGTACCAAGAGACCCAGTACTTC
CDR3aa: CAISEGRGLPYQETQYF
d_gene: TRBD1
abundance: .
v_gene: TRBV10-3
j_gene: TRBJ2-5

CDR3nt: TGTGCCAGCAGCTTGGCCGGGACGGAATCTTATAGCAATCAGCCCCAGCATTTT
CDR3aa: CASSLAGTESYSNQPQHF
d_gene: .
abundance: .
v_gene: TRBV7-2
j_gene: TRBJ1-5

CDR3nt: TGCGCCAGCAGCTCCGCCGGCTCCCCGGTGACCGCTGAAGCTTTCTTT
CDR3aa: CASSSAGSPVTAEAFF
d_gene: .
abundance: .
v_gene: TRBV5-1
j_gene: TRBJ1-1

CDR3nt: TGCGCCAGCAGCTACCTAACTAAGAGAGTAGCGGGAGTCCGGTATAAGGGTGAGCAGTTCTTC
CDR3aa: CASSYLTKRVAGVRYKGEQFF
d_gene: TRBD2
abundance: once
v_gene: TRBV5-1
j_gene: TRBJ2-1

CDR3nt: TGCGCCAGCAGCCAGACAGACCCGGACGGGAGCTCTGGAAACACCATATATTTT
CDR3aa: CASSQTDPDGSSGNTIYF
d_gene: .
abundance: .
v_gene: TRBV4-1
j_gene: TRBJ1-3

CDR3nt: TGTGCCAGCAGTACTCGACAGGGGGCAACCTACGAGCAGTACTTC
CDR3aa: CASSTRQGATYEQYF
d_gene: TRBD1
abundance: .
v_gene: TRBV6-6
j_gene: TRBJ2-7

CDR3nt: TGTGCCAGCAGTGCGACTAGGGGGGAGCTGTTTTTT
CDR3aa: CASSATRGELFF
d_gene: .
abundance: .
v_gene: TRBV2
j_gene: TRBJ2-2

CDR3nt: TGTGCCAGCAGTGCCCTTAAAGGACAGGGGGTTCACAATGAGCAGTTCTTC
CDR3aa: CASSALKGQGVHNEQFF
d_gene: TRBD1
abundance: .
v_gene: TRBV2
j_gene: TRBJ2-1

CDR3nt: TGTGCCAGCAGCCGCGGGACGACCACGAGCTCCTACAATGAGCAGTTCTTC
CDR3aa: CASSRGTTTSSYNEQFF
d_gene: .
abundance: .
v_gene: TRBV4-2
j_gene: TRBJ2-1

CDR3nt: TGTGCCACCAGCAGAGTCTGGGGACACTCGTCCTACGAGCAGTACTTC
CDR3aa: CATSRVWGHSSYEQYF
d_gene: .
abundance: .
v_gene: TRBV15
j_gene: TRBJ2-7

CDR3nt: TGTGCCAGCAGCGTATCTAGCGGCAGCTCCTACGAGCAGTACTTC
CDR3aa: CASSVSSGSSYEQYF
d_gene: TRBD2
abundance: once
v_gene: TRBV7-8
j_gene: TRBJ2-7

CDR3nt: TGTGCCAGCAGCTTCCCCCGGACAGGGGGGTACGAGCAGTACTTC
CDR3aa: CASSFPRTGGYEQYF
d_gene: TRBD1
abundance: .
v_gene: TRBV5-4
j_gene: TRBJ2-7

CDR3nt: TGTGCCAGTCGGCAGGGAGACCGCCCAAAAACCTACGAGCAGTACTTC
CDR3aa: CASRQGDRPKTYEQYF
d_gene: .
abundance: .
v_gene: TRBV28
j_gene: TRBJ2-7

CDR3nt: TGTGCCAGCTCACCCCTAGGGGGGGGCGACACCGGGGAGCTGTTTTTT
CDR3aa: CASSPLGGGDTGELFF
d_gene: .
abundance: .
v_gene: TRBV18
j_gene: TRBJ2-2

CDR3nt: TGTGCCAGCAGCCAAAAATGCACCTCGGGACTAGCGGGAGCTCCGAACACCGGGGAGCTGTTTTTT
CDR3aa: CASSQKCTSGLAGAPNTGELFF
d_gene: TRBD2
abundance: .
v_gene: TRBV14
j_gene: TRBJ2-2

CDR3nt: TGTGCCACCAGCAGAGTAGAAAACACCGGGGAGCTGTTTTTT
CDR3aa: CATSRVENTGELFF
d_gene: .
abundance: .
v_gene: TRBV15
j_gene: TRBJ2-2

CDR3nt: TGTGCCATCAGTGACCCTAGGTGGGCCGGGGAGCTGTTTTTT
CDR3aa: CAISDPRWAGELFF
d_gene: .
abundance: .
v_gene: TRBV10-3
j_gene: TRBJ2-2

CDR3nt: TGCGCCAGCAGCCGGTCAGGGTGCACTGAAGCTTTCTTT
CDR3aa: CASSRSGCTEAFF
d_gene: .
abundance: once
v_gene: TRBV5-1
j_gene: TRBJ1-1

CDR3nt: TGCGCCAGCAGCCACCAACCCGGGACAGGCGACTACGAGCAGTACTTC
CDR3aa: CASSHQPGTGDYEQYF
d_gene: TRBD1
abundance: .
v_gene: TRBV4-3
j_gene: TRBJ2-7

CDR3nt: TGTGCCAGCAGCTCCCCGCCTTGGAGACGAACCGGGGAGCTGTTTTTT
CDR3aa: CASSSPPWRRTGELFF
d_gene: .
abundance: .
v_gene: TRBV7-2
j_gene: TRBJ2-2